This T cell receptor (beta chain) is drawn from a study of metastatic and nonmetastatic thyroid tumors. Study-wide background: Comparison of repertoires was carried out across blood and tumor or nodule tissue from malignant and benign thyroid patients.

Each patient came to thyroid surgery without any prior treatment (of any kind). How the authors handled the data: It was from CDR3 differences across clinicopathological groups that a distant-metastasis classifier for papillary thyroid cancer was built. TCRdb ran MiXCR on the PCR reads. What appears here as the V and J calls and clone size reflects TCRdb's work, not the paper's. Of approximately 4,200 clones listed, around a third are singletons. This clonotype was obtained from a female donor with papillary thyroid cancer or a benign thyroid nodule (not recorded which). Some clones in this sample may be carry-over from other donors' samples. Sequencing was done on a sample of adjacent normal tissue.

As DNA, the CDR3 is TGCAGTGCTAGAGATAGGACGAGTGGTGGGATTCAGTACTTC. It encodes CSARDRTSGGIQYF. V usage is TRBV20-1 and J usage is TRBJ2-4; no definite D call. Deletions cut 0 bases from V and 10 bases from J, with 16 bases between. The germline CDR1 and CDR2 sequences are DFQATT and SNEGSKA (reference sequence). This CDR3 is 14 amino acids long.